This note documents a single T cell receptor beta chain sequence. What it binds is not known. Sequencing was performed with immunoSEQ multiplex PCR; in TCRdb, only in-frame clones are kept and a portion is missing. The data contain around 72,000 clones, roughly 85% of them singletons. This record comes from a study of OX40 agonist ivuxolimab in advanced cancers. Study-wide background: Prior anti-PD-1, anti-PD-L1 or anti-CTLA-4 therapy did not bar entry, and less than 50% had some.

Study findings and constraints: The specificity for antigen of the expanded peripheral T cells was not determined. At 0.1 to 3.0 mg/kg and by week 6, clonal expansion occurred in CD4+ and CD8+ blood T cells.

Prior autoimmune disease or systemic immunosuppression barred patients. The V end was cut by 0 bases, the J end by 1 base, with 13 bases between. CDR1 and CDR2 from the germline V gene are SGHRS and YFSETQ. CDR3 size: 16 residues. The TCR was taken from an adult with an advanced solid tumor such as melanoma, head and neck, liver or kidney cancer. The specimen comprised CD4+ or CD8+ T cells sorted from blood, sampled in a trial of the OX40 agonist ivuxolimab. The chain couples TRBV5-1 to TRBJ1-1; possibly TRBD1 for D (5 bases). CDR3 nucleotide sequence: TGCGCCAGCAGCTTGGCCGGGGGGAACGCGAACACTGAAGCTTTCTTT. Protein: CASSLAGGNANTEAFF.